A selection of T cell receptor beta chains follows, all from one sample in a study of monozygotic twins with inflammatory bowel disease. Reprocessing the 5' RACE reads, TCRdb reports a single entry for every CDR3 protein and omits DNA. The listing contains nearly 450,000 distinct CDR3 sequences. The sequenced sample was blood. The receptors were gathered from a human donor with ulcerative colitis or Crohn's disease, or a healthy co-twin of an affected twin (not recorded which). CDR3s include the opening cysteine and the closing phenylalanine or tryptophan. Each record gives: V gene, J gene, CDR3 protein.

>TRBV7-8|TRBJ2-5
CASSLGLELKETQYF
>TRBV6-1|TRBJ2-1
CASSPQGAVYNEQFF
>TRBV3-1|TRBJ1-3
CASSRGRSSGNTIYF
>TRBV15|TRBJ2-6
CATSRGQGGSGANVLTF
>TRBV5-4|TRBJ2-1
CASSLGRGGSAPNEQFF
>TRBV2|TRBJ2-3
CASSGPTTDTQYF
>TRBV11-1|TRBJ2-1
CASSFYNNEQFF
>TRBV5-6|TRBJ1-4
CASSLGGVLGTNEKLFF
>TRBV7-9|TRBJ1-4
CASSLRQGSEKLFF
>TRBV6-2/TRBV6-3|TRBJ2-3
CASSYTPLQTGARDTQYF
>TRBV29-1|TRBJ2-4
CSVEEDPNIQYF
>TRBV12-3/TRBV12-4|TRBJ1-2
CASSSGTGAFYGYTF
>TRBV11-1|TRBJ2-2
CASSDPGGGTNTGELFF
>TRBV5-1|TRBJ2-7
CASSLEGVSYEQYF
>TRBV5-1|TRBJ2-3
CASSLPADTQYF
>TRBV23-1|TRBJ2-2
CASSQSDPPTNTGELFF
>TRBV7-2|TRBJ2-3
CASSSARTASTDTQYF
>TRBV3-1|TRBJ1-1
CASSPTQGNTEAFF
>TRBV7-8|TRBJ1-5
CASSLGRSDQPQHF
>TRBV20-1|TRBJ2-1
CSAPYGGNEQFF
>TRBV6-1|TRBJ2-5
CASKRAGTSKETQYF
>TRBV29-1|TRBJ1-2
CSADLNYGYTF
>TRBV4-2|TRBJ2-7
CASSQDLGTTYEQYF
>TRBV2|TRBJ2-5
CASVEHLPETQYF
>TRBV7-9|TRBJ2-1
CASSREQYNEQFF
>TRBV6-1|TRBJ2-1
CASSLPGQGAGEQFF
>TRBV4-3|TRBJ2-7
CASSRGDSGGEQYF
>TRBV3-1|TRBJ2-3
CARKTPRGDTQYF
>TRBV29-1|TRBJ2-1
CSVEDIAWELF
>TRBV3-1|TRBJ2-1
CASLPNGGNEQFF
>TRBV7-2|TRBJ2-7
CASSYPGTGINEQYF
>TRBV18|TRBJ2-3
CASSLSSGASTDTQYF
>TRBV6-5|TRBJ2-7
CASAARETYEQYF
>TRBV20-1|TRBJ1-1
CSARDWDRGMNTEAFF
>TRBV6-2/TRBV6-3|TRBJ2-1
CASSYPPRTSDDNEQFF
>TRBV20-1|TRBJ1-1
CSARDDGRNTEAFF
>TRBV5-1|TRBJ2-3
CASSFNRGRGPDTQYF
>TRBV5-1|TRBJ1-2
CASSRDQDRGGYTF
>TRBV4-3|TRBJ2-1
CASSQDHSRASGTVDEQFF
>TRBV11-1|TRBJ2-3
CASSPRVSGGESTTDTQYF
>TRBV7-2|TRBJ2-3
CASSSAGGPLTDTQYF
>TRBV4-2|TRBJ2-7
CASSQETSIPSYEQYF
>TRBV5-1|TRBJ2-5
CASSSTSGKETQYF
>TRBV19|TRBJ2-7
CASSRANSYEQYF
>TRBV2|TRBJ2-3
CASHRQVLGADTQYF
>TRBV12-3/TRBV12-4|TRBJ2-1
CASNKGQYEQFF
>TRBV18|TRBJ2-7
CASSPDSAGSEQYF
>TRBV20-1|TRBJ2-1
CSARDPSDNEQFF